Listed below are T cell receptor beta chains from one sample, sequenced in a study of T-cell reconstitution after alpha-beta-depleted transplantation in children. TCRdb recomputed calls from the PCR reads with MiXCR, one row per CDR3 protein. Here the sample spans around 140,000 distinct CDR3 sequences, 8.8% being singletons. The specimen was PBMCs, mostly from graft donor cells, collected 180 days after TCRalphabeta/CD19-depleted stem cell transplant. The origin of the receptors is a female patient between 2 and 15 years old who had a stem cell transplant for congenital amegakaryocytic thrombocytopenia, so the T cells may come from the graft donor. Each CDR3 is given with its conserved first and last residue. D genes are given only for firm matches. Clone size appears in some rows only: once, few, many, or a class for an expanded clone.

J | V | size | D | DNA | CDR3
TRBJ1-3 | TRBV20-1 | many | . | TGCAGTGCTGGGCGGACAGCTGGAAACACCATATATTTT | CSAGRTAGNTIYF
TRBJ2-7 | TRBV20-1 | few | . | TGCAGTGTTAGACGGGACGAGCAGTACTTC | CSVRRDEQYF
TRBJ1-4 | TRBV15 | many | TRBD1 | TGTGCCACCAGCAGAGATCCATACAGGGGGCTCCCTGATGAAAAACTGTTTTTT | CATSRDPYRGLPDEKLFF
TRBJ2-1 | TRBV3-1 | many | . | TGTGCCAGCAGCCAACGGGTCACGGGGGGCCGGAATGAGCAGTTCTTC | CASSQRVTGGRNEQFF
TRBJ2-7 | TRBV20-1 | many | . | TGCAGTGCTAGGGAAAAAGTAGGTCCATACGAGCAGTACTTC | CSAREKVGPYEQYF
TRBJ2-3 | TRBV12-3/TRBV12-4 | few | TRBD2 | TGTGCCAGCAGTTTCGTTGGACTAGCACCAGATACGCAGTATTTT | CASSFVGLAPDTQYF
TRBJ2-1 | TRBV28 | many | . | TGTGCCTCCACGGGTTCGTCCTACAATGAGCAGTTCTTC | CASTGSSYNEQFF
TRBJ1-1 | TRBV6-2/TRBV6-3 | . | TRBD1 | TGTGCCAGCACTTACCGGACAGGGCGCCCGCCCGAAGCTTTCTTT | CASTYRTGRPPEAFF
TRBJ2-3 | TRBV12-3/TRBV12-4 | many | TRBD1 | TGTGCCAGCAGTCCTCGGACAGGTTTAAGTACGCAGTATTTT | CASSPRTGLSTQYF
TRBJ1-1 | TRBV20-1 | . | TRBD1 | TGCAGTGCTAATGGTGACAGGGGGCGCCGGGAAGCTTTCTTT | CSANGDRGRREAFF